This T cell receptor beta chain was retrieved from a study of blood T cell repertoires in COVID-19. Study-wide context: T cells, B-cell-depleted T cells, or PBMCs supplied cDNA or gDNA.

Authors' analysis steps: Estimation of nucleated cell counts was performed using reference gene primer amplification. Repertoires were generated with immunoSEQ multiplex PCR, while TCRdb's copy carries only in-frame clones and drops some. The DNA was the basis for D and trimming; V, J and clone size are from that table. The table lists about 480,000 clones, 89% of them singletons. The CDR3 runs 15 residues. Looked up from germline, CDR1 is SNHLY and CDR2 is FYNNEI. Unmatched junction bases numbered 4, after V lost 6 bases and J lost 0 bases. Source material: peripheral blood. The chain couples TRBV2 to TRBJ1-5, with 8 bases lining up with TRBD1. The source is a man aged 18 to 30 with COVID-19, enrolled during active disease. CDR3 bases: TGTGCCAGCAGCCGGACAGGGACTAGCAATCAGCCCCAGCATTTT. Translating it yields CASSRTGTSNQPQHF.